Listed here is a single T cell receptor beta chain. Its antigen is unknown. The data were produced by immunoSEQ multiplex PCR, yet TCRdb's version contains in-frame clones alone and is incomplete. Of approximately 140,000 clones listed, 80% to 95% were seen once; the top ten hold approximately 3.7%. The germline V gene has CDR1 SGHTA and CDR2 FQGTGA. CDR3 size: 13 residues. Trimming took 5 bases from V and 5 from J, leaving 12 bases between them. These data are taken from a study of T cell responses to AZD1222 COVID-19 vaccine. Study-level findings and limits: At baseline, just a handful of AZD1222 recipients tested seropositive. White British people made up most donors, females outnumbered males, and clonal diversity was possibly underestimated. There were repertoire samples only from the period after the peak T cell response.

Sequencing used peripheral blood, obtained 28 days after the second AZD1222 dose. The rearrangement joins TRBV7-3 to TRBJ1-1; D perhaps matches TRBD1 (5 bases). The source of this sequence is an adult who received the AZD1222 COVID-19 vaccine. The CDR3 DNA follows: TGTGCCAGCAGCGAAGTGGGGGATACTGAAGCTTTCTTT. Its protein is CASSEVGDTEAFF.